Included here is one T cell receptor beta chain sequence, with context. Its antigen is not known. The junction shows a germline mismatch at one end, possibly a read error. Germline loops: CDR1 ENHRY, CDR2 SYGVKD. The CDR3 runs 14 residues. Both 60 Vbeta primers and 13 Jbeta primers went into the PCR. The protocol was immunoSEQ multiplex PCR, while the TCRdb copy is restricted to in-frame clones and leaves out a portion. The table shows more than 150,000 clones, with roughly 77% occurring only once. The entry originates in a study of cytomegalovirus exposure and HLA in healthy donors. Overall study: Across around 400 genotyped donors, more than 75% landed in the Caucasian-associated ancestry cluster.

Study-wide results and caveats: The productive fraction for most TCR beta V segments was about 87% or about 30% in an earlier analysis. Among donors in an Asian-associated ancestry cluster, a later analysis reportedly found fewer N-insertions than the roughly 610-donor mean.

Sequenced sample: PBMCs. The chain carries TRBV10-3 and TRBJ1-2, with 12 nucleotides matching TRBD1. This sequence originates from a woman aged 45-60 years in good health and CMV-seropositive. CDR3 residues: CASSEGQGAIGYTF. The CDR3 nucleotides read TGTGCCAGCAGTGAGGGACAGGGGGCGATAGGCTACACCTTC.